This TCR beta chain derives from a study of T cells in Graves' hyperthyroidism and ophthalmopathy (dated by TCRdb to the late 2010s). Some background on the complete study: Peripheral blood was sampled at the time of initial diagnosis, prior to any treatment. A discovery cohort of about 100 patients, about 40 with Graves' ophthalmopathy and about 60 with stable Graves' hyperthyroidism, was used to find distinguishing TCR V-J signatures. Prospective prediction of ophthalmopathy was tested in an independent validation cohort of fewer than 20 hyperthyroidism patients and 17 patients who later progressed to ophthalmopathy. For training and testing, the approximately 97 patients in the discovery cohort were randomly divided in a 7:3 ratio. Thyroid tissue and blood T-cell repertoires from several Graves' hyperthyroidism patients were also compared in the study. Once sampling was done, hyperthyroidism patients were given methimazole at a starting dose of 30 mg daily, whereas ophthalmopathy patients were given high-dose intravenous methylprednisolone. TCR Vbeta CDR3 sequencing of approximately 140 peripheral blood samples (over 40 ophthalmopathy, 75 to 85 hyperthyroidism and around 17 progressor patients) is reported in the paper. What the research found in general, with its limitations: In validation, progression to ophthalmopathy was predicted by the model with 70% to 71% sensitivity and approximately 78% specificity, a median of approximately 7.1 months before onset. Sample size was not statistically predetermined, and blinding of investigators to group allocation was not performed. Most expanded thyroid clonotypes (frequency above 0.001) were also found in blood, which suggests that blood repertoires may mirror thyroid immune responses. A model built on a 13 V-J signature distinguished ophthalmopathy from stable hyperthyroidism, reaching roughly 88% sensitivity and under 84% specificity in cross-validation and 80%/75% in testing.

TCR beta CDR3 regions were amplified from RNA transcripts. A first-round RT-PCR of the TCR CDR3 used the HTBI primer set with the Qiagen OneStep RT-PCR kit. A second multiplex PCR round built the libraries, followed by size selection and purification. Paired-end sequencing of the libraries was performed with 100 bp reads on an Illumina HiSeq2000. In the source study's methods: SOAPnuke was used to process the raw data, throwing out any read that contained adapters or uncalled bases, had a mean Phred below 15, or lacked an exact constant-primer or identifier match. High-quality paired reads were merged using COPE v1.2.5, and each unique nucleotide sequence was defined as a clonotype. MiTCR v1.1 was used to align the clonotypes against IMGT TRBV, TRBD and TRBJ reference segments. The analysis included only V-J combinations with a frequency above 0.0001, which together covered roughly 99% of the repertoires. The TCS score was defined as F50 (clonal expansion) divided by E x V (chaos), with BLOSUM62-based TCRdist calculated between CDR3 peptides within each V-J. Welch's t-statistics and random forest reduced fewer than 550 V-J features to around 14, which were used in a naive Bayes classifier (R e1071). The public reads were reanalyzed by TCRdb: fastp trimming at Q25, MiXCR alignment, in-frame beta chains only. All rows with the same CDR3 protein become a single entry with the most common DNA and genes. The authors' filters were not applied to this entry. In all, the sample holds under 400,000 distinct CDR3 sequences, and roughly 15% of those were seen once. Together, the top ten hold about 20% of the sample.

Between the V and J ends, shortened by 6 bases and 5 bases respectively, the junction contains 16 bases. Its CDR3 holds 14 amino acids, cysteine through phenylalanine. The kept DNA is CDR3 alone, 42 bases in frame from the first base. About this clonotype itself: Its antigen remains unidentified. No quality values exist for individual bases; no much larger clone is one base distant.

Moderately to severely active disease, a Clinical Activity Score of at least 3, a NOSPECS grade of at least 4, and a duration under 3 months were present in ophthalmopathy patients. Exclusion was applied to patients with uncontrolled infections, other autoimmune diseases, pregnancy or lactation. Clinical symptoms, serum thyroxine and TRAb, thyroid ultrasound, and orbital computed tomography formed the basis for the diagnoses. PBMCs were isolated from 10 ml of fresh peripheral blood by Ficoll-Paque density gradient centrifugation. Total RNA was extracted with Trizol reagent, and quality was checked on an Agilent 2100 Bioanalyzer.

The receptor was derived from a woman in her fifties or sixties with Graves' ophthalmopathy. Sequencing was done on a sample of blood. In this chain, TRBV12-3 or TRBV12-4 is recombined with TRBJ1-1; the D gene is possibly TRBD1, with 5 bases matching. The nucleotide sequence reads TGTGCCAGCAGACCCCTCCAGGGACGGACTGAAGCTTTCTTT. The translation is CASRPLQGRTEAFF.